The rows below give T cell receptor beta chains drawn from one sample of a study of blood T cell repertoires in COVID-19. The table came from immunoSEQ multiplex PCR; TCRdb's copy has only in-frame clones and leaves some out. The sample yields about 52,000 clones, roughly 88% seen once. Sequenced: peripheral blood. The source of these receptors is a human donor in a cohort sampled during active COVID-19. Each CDR3 is given with its conserved first and last residue. The order of the fields is CDR3 protein, D gene, V gene, J gene. D genes are given only for firm matches.

CASSPRVGSTNEKLFF,NA,TRBV2,TRBJ1-4
CASSRAGGRGGYTF,NA,TRBV27,TRBJ1-2
CSAPGYTF,NA,TRBV20-1,TRBJ1-2
CASSRTSGSPGELFF,TRBD2,TRBV14,TRBJ2-2
CASSSTDRSNYGYTF,NA,TRBV6-6,TRBJ1-2
CASSLGGGFLTYEQYF,NA,TRBV27,TRBJ2-7
CASSWASGRLNEQFF,TRBD2,TRBV27,TRBJ2-1
CASSLAGQGFHEQYF,TRBD1,TRBV7-8,TRBJ2-7
CASSFLLGNEQFF,NA,TRBV6-5,TRBJ2-1
CASSSRGGVETQYF,NA,TRBV28,TRBJ2-5
CASSLSIGTDTQYF,NA,TRBV5-5,TRBJ2-3
CASSVEGQAVEQYF,TRBD1,TRBV9,TRBJ2-7
CASSENRRFNEKLFF,NA,TRBV2,TRBJ1-4